This TCR beta chain derives from a study of blood T cell repertoires in COVID-19. Sequencing was performed with immunoSEQ multiplex PCR; in TCRdb, only in-frame clones are kept and a portion is missing. The sample has around 200,000 clones; roughly nine tenths are singletons. The germline V gene has CDR1 SGHTA and CDR2 FQGNSA. CDR3 length: 15 amino acids. The V segment lost 3 bases and the J segment 1 base; nucleotides outside the gene matches: 4. Source material: peripheral blood. The chain carries TRBV7-2 and TRBJ2-3; 7 bases align to TRBD2. This TCR came from a man in his forties with acute or convalescent COVID-19. CDR3 DNA sequence: TGTGCCAGCAGCTTCCGACGGGGGGGCACAGATACGCAGTATTTT. Translated, it gives CASSFRRGGTDTQYF.